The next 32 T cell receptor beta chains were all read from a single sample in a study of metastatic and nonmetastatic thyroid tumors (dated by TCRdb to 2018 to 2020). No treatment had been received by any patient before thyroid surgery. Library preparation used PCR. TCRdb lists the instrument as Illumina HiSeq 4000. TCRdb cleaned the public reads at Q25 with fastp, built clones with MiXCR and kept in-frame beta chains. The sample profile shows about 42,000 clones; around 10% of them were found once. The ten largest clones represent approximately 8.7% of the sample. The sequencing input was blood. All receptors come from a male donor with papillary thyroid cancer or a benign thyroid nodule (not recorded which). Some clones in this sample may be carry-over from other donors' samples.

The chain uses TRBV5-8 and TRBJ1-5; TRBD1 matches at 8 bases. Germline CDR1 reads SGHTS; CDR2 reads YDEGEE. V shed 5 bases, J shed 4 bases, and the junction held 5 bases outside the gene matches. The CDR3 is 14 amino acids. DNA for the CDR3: TGTGCCAGCAGGTGGACAGGGTGGAATCAGCCCCAGCATTTT. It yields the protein CASRWTGWNQPQHF.

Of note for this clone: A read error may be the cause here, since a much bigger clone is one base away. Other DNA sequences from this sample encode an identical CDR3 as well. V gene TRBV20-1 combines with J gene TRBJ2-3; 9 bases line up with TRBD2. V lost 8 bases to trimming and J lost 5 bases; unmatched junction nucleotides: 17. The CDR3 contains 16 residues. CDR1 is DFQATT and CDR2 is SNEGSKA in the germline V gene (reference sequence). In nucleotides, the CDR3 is TGCAGTCCCCCCCCGGGTCTAGCGGGATCTCGAGATACGCAGTATTTT. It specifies CSPPPGLAGSRDTQYF.

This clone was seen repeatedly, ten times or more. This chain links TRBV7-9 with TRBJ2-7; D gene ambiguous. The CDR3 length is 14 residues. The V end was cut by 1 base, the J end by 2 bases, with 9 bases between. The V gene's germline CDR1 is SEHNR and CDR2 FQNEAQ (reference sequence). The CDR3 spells CASSLGTATYEQYF. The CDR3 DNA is TGTGCCAGCAGCTTAGGGACGGCCACCTACGAGCAGTACTTC.

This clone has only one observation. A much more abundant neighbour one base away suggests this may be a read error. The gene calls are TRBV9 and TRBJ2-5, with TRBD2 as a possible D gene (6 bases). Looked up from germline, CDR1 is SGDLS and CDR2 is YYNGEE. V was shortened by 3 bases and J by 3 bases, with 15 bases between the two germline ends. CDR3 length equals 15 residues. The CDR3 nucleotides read TGTGCCAGCAGCGAGACCGGGACTTCAAAAGAGACCCAGTACTTC. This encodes CASSETGTSKETQYF.

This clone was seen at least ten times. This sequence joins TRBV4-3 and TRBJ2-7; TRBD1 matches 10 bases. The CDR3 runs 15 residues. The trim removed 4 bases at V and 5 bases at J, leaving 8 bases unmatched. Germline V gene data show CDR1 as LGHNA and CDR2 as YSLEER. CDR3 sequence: CASSPSLGTGDEQYF. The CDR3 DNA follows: TGCGCCAGCAGCCCCTCACTGGGGACAGGGGACGAGCAGTACTTC.

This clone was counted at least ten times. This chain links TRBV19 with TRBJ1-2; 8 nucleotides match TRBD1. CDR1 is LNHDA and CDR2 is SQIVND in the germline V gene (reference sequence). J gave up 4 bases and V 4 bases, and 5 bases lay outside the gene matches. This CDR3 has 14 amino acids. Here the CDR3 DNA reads TGTGCCAGTAGTACCGGGACAGGCGGCTATGGCTACACCTTC. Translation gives CASSTGTGGYGYTF.

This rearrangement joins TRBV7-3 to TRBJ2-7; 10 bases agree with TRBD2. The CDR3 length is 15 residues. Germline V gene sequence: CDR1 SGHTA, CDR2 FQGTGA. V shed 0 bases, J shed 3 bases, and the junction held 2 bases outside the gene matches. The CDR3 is CASSLTGTSVYEQYF. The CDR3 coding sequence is TGTGCCAGCAGCTTAACGGGGACTAGCGTCTACGAGCAGTACTTC.

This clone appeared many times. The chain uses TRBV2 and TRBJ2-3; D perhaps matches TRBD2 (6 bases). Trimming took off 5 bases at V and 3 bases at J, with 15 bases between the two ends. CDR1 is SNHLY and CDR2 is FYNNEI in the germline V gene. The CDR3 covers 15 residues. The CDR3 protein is CASSPVPGRTDTQYF. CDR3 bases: TGTGCCAGCAGTCCGGTTCCCGGGAGAACAGATACGCAGTATTTT.

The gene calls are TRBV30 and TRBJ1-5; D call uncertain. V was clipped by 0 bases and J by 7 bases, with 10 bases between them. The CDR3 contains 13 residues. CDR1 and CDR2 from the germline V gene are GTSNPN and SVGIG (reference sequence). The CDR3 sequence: CAWSVMFGQPQHF. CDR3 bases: TGTGCCTGGAGTGTAATGTTCGGGCAGCCCCAGCATTTT.

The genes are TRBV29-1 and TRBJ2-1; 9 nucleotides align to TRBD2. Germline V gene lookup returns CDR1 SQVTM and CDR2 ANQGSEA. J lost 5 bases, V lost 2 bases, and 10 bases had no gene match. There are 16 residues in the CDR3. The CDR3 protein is CSVELAGRPSHNEQFF. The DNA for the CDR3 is TGCAGCGTTGAACTAGCGGGACGGCCTTCCCACAATGAGCAGTTCTTC.

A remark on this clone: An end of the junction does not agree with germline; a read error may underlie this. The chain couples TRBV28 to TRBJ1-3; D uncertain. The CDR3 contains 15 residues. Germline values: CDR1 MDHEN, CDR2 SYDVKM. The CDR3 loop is CASSSVQYSGNTVYF. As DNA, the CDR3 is TGTGCCAGCAGTTCCGTACAGTACTCTGGAAACACCGTATATTTT.

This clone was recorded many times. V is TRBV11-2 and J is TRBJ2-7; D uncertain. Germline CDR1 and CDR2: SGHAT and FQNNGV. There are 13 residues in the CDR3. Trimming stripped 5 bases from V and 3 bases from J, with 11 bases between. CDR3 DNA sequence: TGTGCCAGCAGCCCCCGAGATCACTACGAGCAGTACTTC. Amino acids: CASSPRDHYEQYF.

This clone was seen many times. Here the CDR3 DNA reads TGTGCCAGCAGTTCTCAAGGGGGTATGGGTGGCTACACCTTC. Its protein is CASSSQGGMGGYTF. J is TRBJ1-2 and V is TRBV28, with D possibly being TRBD1 (6 bases). Germline loops: CDR1 MDHEN, CDR2 SYDVKM. This CDR3 has 14 amino acids. Trimming shortened V by 4 bases and J by 7 bases, and 16 bases separated the two germline ends.

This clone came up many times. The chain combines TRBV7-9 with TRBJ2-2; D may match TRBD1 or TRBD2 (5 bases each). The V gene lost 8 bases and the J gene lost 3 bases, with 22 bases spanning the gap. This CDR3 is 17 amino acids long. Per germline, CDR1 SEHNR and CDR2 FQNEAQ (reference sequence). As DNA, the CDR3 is TGTGCCAGCGGCCACGGTCCTCCCGGGACGGACACCGGGGAGCTGTTTTTT. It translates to CASGHGPPGTDTGELFF.

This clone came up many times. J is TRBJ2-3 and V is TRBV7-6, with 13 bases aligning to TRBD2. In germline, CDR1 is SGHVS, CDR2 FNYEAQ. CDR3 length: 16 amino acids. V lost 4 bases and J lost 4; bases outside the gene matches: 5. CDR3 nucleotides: TGTGCCAGCAGCTCCGGACTAGCGGGAGTCGCAGATACGCAGTATTTT. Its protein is CASSSGLAGVADTQYF.

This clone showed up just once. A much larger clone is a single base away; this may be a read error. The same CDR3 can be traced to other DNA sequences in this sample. This chain's CDR3 is CASSRTRTNTEAFF. In DNA, the CDR3 is TGTGCCAGCAGTAGGACACGAACGAACACTGAAGCTTTCTTT. The gene calls are TRBV7-8 and TRBJ1-1; tentatively, D is TRBD1 (5 bases). The CDR3 contains 14 residues. Trimming took 6 bases from V and 1 from J, leaving 12 bases between them. Germline V gene data show CDR1 as SGHVS and CDR2 as FQNEAQ.

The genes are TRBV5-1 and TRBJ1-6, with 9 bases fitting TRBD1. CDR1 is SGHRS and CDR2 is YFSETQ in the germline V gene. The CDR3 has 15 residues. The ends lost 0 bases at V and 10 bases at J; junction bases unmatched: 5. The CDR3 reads CASSLGRTGDSPLHF. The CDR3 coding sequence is TGCGCCAGCAGCTTGGGGAGGACAGGGGACTCACCCCTCCACTTT.

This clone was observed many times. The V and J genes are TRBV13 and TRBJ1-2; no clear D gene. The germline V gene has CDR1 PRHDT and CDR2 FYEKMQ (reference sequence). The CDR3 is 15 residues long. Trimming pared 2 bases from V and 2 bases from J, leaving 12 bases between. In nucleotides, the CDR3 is TGTGCCAGCAGCTTATGGACTGATACGAACTATGGCTACACCTTC. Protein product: CASSLWTDTNYGYTF.

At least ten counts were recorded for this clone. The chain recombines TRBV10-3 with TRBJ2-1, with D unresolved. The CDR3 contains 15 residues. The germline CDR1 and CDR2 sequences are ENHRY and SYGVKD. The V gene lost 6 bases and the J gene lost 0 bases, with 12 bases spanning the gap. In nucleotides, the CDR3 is TGTGCCATCAGAACTACCCTGGACTCCTACAATGAGCAGTTCTTC. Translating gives CAIRTTLDSYNEQFF.

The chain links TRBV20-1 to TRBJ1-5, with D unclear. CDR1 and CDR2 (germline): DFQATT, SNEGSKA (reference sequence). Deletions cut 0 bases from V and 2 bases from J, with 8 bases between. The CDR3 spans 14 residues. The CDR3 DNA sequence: TGCAGTGCTAGAGATCCCCTCGGCAATCAGCCCCAGCATTTT. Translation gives CSARDPLGNQPQHF.

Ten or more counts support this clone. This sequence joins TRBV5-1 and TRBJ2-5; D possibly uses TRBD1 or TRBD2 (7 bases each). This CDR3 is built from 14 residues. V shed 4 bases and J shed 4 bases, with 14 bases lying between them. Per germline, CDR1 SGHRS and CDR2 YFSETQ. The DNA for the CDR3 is TGCGCCAGCAGCCCAGGGGGGGGCCCAGAGACCCAGTACTTC. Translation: CASSPGGGPETQYF.

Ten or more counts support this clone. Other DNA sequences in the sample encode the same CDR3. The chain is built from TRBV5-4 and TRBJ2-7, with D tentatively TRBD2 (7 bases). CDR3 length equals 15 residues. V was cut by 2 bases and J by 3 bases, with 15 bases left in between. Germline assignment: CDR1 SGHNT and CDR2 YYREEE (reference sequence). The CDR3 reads CASSFGEGQNYEQYF. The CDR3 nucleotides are TGTGCCAGCAGCTTCGGGGAGGGACAAAACTACGAGCAGTACTTC.

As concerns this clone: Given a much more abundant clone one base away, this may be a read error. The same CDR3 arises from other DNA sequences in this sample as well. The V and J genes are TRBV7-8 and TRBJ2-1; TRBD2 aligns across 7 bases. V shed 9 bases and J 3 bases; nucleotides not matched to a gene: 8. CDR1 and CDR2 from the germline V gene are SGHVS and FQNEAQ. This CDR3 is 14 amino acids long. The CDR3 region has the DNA TGTGCCAGTACCCCTCCGGGGGGCTACAATGAGCAGTTCTTC. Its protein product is CASTPPGGYNEQFF. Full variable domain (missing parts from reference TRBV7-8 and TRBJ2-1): GAGVSQSPRYKVAKRGQDVALRCDPISGHVSLFWYQQALGQGPEFLTYFQNEAQLDKSGLPSDRFFAERPEGSVSTLKIQRTQQEDSAVYLCASTPPGGYNEQFFGPGTRLTVL.

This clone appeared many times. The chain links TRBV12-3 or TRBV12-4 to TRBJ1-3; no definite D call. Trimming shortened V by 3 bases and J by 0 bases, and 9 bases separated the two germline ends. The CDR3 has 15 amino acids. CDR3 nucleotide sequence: TGTGCCAGCAGTTTGTCTCAATTCTCTGGAAACACCATATATTTT. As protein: CASSLSQFSGNTIYF.

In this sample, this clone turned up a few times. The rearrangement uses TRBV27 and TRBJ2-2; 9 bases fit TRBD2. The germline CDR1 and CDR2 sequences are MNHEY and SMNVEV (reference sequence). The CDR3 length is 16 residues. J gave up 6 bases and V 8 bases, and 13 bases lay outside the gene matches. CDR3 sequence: CASRKPGLAGPGELFF. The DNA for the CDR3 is TGTGCCAGCCGTAAACCGGGACTAGCTGGTCCCGGGGAGCTGTTTTTT.

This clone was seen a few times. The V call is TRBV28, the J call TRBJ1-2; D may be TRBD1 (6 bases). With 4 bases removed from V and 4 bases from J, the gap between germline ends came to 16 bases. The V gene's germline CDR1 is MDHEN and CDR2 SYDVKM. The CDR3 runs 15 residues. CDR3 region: CASSSLTGKGYGYTF. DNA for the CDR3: TGTGCCAGCAGTTCACTAACAGGGAAGGGCTATGGCTACACCTTC.

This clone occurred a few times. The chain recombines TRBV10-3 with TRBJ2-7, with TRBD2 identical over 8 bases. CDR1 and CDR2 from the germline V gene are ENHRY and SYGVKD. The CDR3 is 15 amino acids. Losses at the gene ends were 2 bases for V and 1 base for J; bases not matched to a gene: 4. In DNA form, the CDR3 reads TGTGCCATCAGTGAGGGACTAGCTGGATCCTACGAGCAGTACTTC. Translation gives CAISEGLAGSYEQYF.

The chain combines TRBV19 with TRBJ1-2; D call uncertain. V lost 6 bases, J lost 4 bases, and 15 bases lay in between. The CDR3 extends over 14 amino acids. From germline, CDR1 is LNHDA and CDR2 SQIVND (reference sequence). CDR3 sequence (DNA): TGTGCCAGTAGCTTTAAGGCAGGCCCCTATGGCTACACCTTC. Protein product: CASSFKAGPYGYTF. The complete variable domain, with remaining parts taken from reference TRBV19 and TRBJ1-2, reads DGGITQSPKYLFRKEGQNVTLSCEQNLNHDAMYWYRQDPGQGLRLIYYSQIVNDFQKGDIAEGYSVSREKKESFPLTVTSAQKNPTAFYLCASSFKAGPYGYTFGSGTRLTVV.

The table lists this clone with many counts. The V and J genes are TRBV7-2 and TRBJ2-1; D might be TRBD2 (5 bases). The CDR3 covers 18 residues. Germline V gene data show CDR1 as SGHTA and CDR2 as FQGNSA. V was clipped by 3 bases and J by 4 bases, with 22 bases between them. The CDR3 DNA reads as TGTGCCAGCAGCTTCGCCCTATATGGGGAAACTAGGTACAATGAGCAGTTCTTC. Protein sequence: CASSFALYGETRYNEQFF.

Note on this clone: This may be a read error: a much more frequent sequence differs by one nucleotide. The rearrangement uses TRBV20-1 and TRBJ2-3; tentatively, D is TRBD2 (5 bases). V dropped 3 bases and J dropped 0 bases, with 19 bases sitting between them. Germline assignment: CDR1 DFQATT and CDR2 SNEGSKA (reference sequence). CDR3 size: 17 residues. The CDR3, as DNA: TGCAGTGCTAGCCCCATGACTAACGGGCCTAGCACAGATACGCAGTATTTT. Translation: CSASPMTNGPSTDTQYF.

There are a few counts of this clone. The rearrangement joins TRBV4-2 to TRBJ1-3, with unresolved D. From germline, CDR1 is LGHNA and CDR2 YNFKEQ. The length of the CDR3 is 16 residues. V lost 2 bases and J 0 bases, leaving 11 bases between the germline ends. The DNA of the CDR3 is TGTGCCAGCAGCCAATCAGTAGCGGACTCTGGAAACACCATATATTTT. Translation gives CASSQSVADSGNTIYF.

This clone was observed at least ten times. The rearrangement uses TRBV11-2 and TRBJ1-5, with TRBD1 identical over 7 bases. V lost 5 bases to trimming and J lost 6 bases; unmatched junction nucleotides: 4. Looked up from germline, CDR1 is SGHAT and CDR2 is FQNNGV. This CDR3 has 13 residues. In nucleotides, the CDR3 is TGTGCCAGCAGCCAAGGGACAGCTCAGCCCCAGCATTTT. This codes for CASSQGTAQPQHF.